The source of this T cell receptor beta chain is a study of cytomegalovirus exposure and HLA in healthy donors. Comments on this clone: As yet, its antigen is unknown. One end of the junction does not line up with germline, which may come from a read error.

PCR employed 60 Vbeta and 13 Jbeta primers. Repertoires were generated with immunoSEQ multiplex PCR, while TCRdb's copy carries only in-frame clones and drops some. The repertoire holds around 92,000 clones, with roughly 76% as singletons. General study results and limits: Fewer N-insertions than the approximately 700-donor mean were reportedly shown by an Asian-associated ancestry cluster in a later analysis. Analyses of presence/absence relied on an assumption of roughly uniform sequencing depth across donors. Later genetic work tied a missense DCLRE1C variant to beta-chain V and J trimming.

Sequenced input: PBMCs. This clonotype was obtained from a human donor in good health.

The CDR3 spells CSSSPSVGGLGGSYNEQFF. CDR3 sequence (DNA): TGTTCCAGCAGCCCGTCGGTGGGGGGGCTGGGGGGCTCCTACAATGAGCAGTTCTTC. The J gene is TRBJ2-1, the V gene TRBV7-9; TRBD2 is a possible D gene (7 bases). The CDR3 consists of 19 residues. Per germline, CDR1 SEHNR and CDR2 FQNEAQ (reference sequence). The whole variable domain, remainder taken from reference TRBV7-9 and TRBJ2-1, is DTGVSQNPRHKITKRGQNVTFRCDPISEHNRLYWYRQTLGQGPEFLTYFQNEAQLEKSRLLSDRFSAERPKGSFSTLEIQRTEQGDSAMYLCSSSPSVGGLGGSYNEQFFGPGTRLTVL.